One and the same sample provided the 30 T cell receptor beta chains below, sequenced in a study of type 1 and type 2 diabetes patients. The PCR template was genomic DNA. Amplification of the beta chain CDR3 used 30 forward and 13 reverse multiplex primers. From the multiplex PCR reads, TCRdb called clonotypes with MiXCR, one entry per CDR3 protein. Seen here are some 250,000 distinct CDR3 sequences, more than 40% observed once, and the top ten hold approximately 15%. The sequencing sample was made of peripheral blood mononuclear cells (PBMCs). All receptors come from a man between 18 and 35 years old with type 2 diabetes.

The CDR3 protein is CASSVDGEGYEQYF. In DNA form, the CDR3 reads TGTGCCAGCAGCGTAGACGGGGAGGGCTACGAGCAGTACTTC. V is TRBV9 and J is TRBJ2-7, with TRBD2 matching over 7 bases. Germline-derived CDR1 and CDR2 are SGDLS and YYNGEE. This CDR3 comprises 14 residues. After removal of 0 bases from V and 3 bases from J, the junction contained 3 bases not matched to a gene.

The genes are TRBV20-1 and TRBJ2-7; TRBD2 is a possible D gene (6 bases). Trimming removed 1 base from V and 4 bases from J, with 17 bases in between. CDR1 is DFQATT and CDR2 is SNEGSKA in the germline V gene (reference sequence). This CDR3 region has 15 residues. The CDR3 sequence is CSARGAGNRGYEQYF. The DNA for the CDR3 is TGCAGTGCTAGAGGAGCGGGCAATCGCGGATACGAGCAGTACTTC.

This chain joins TRBV6-4 and TRBJ2-1; possible D gene TRBD2, 5 bases. Germline-derived CDR1 and CDR2 are MRHNA and SNTAGT. The CDR3 has 13 residues. V lost 4 bases and J lost 7, with 11 bases in between. The CDR3: CASSVASLNEQFF. CDR3 nucleotides: TGTGCCAGCAGTGTCGCTAGCCTTAATGAGCAGTTCTTC.

This chain joins TRBV12-3 or TRBV12-4 and TRBJ2-7; D ambiguous. The CDR3 consists of 15 residues. Trimming pared 6 bases from V and 2 bases from J, leaving 17 bases between. The CDR3 bases are TGTGCCAGCAGGGCTGACGAACAACGAACCTACGAGCAGTACTTC. Protein: CASRADEQRTYEQYF.

This clonotype appeared many times. The rearrangement joins TRBV25-1 to TRBJ2-7, with D tentatively TRBD1 (5 bases). Looked up from germline, CDR1 is MGHDK and CDR2 is SYGVNS. Trimming shortened V by 3 bases and J by 5 bases, and 23 bases separated the two germline ends. CDR3 length equals 17 residues. The CDR3, as DNA: TGTGCCAGCAGTGATAAGGTCCAGGGATTATCTTACAACGAGCAGTACTTC. It is translated as CASSDKVQGLSYNEQYF.

The chain uses TRBV13 and TRBJ1-2; no clear D. Per germline, CDR1 PRHDT and CDR2 FYEKMQ (reference sequence). V gave up 2 bases and J gave up 0 bases, with 10 bases separating them. This CDR3 contains 15 residues. In DNA form, the CDR3 reads TGTGCCAGCAGCTTACTCGGGCCGCCTAACTATGGCTACACCTTC. Translated: CASSLLGPPNYGYTF.

The gene calls are TRBV20-1 and TRBJ2-5; 10 bases map to TRBD1. The germline V gene has CDR1 DFQATT and CDR2 SNEGSKA (reference sequence). The V segment lost 5 bases and the J segment 5 bases; nucleotides outside the gene matches: 2. CDR3 length: 12 amino acids. The CDR3 loop is CSADRGRETQYF. CDR3 nucleotide sequence: TGCAGTGCTGACAGGGGGCGGGAGACCCAGTACTTC.

This sequence joins TRBV20-1 and TRBJ1-1, with unresolved D. Germline CDR1 is DFQATT and CDR2 is SNEGSKA (reference sequence). V gave up 0 bases and J gave up 5 bases, with 10 bases separating them. This CDR3 region has 13 residues. In DNA form, the CDR3 reads TGCAGTGCTAGAGATATGCGGGCAACTGAAGCTTTCTTT. Its protein is CSARDMRATEAFF.

The J gene is TRBJ2-3, the V gene TRBV7-3; no firm D call. The CDR3 contains 15 residues. Trimming left V 7 bases short and J 3 bases short, with 17 bases between. Germline CDR1 and CDR2: SGHTA and FQGTGA. CDR3 residues: CASTFRADGTDTQYF. DNA for the CDR3: TGTGCCAGCACCTTTAGGGCGGATGGGACAGATACGCAGTATTTT.

This clonotype was seen ten or more times. The CDR3, as DNA: TGTGCCACCAGCAGAATGGGGGTGGACACTGAAGCTTTCTTT. As protein: CATSRMGVDTEAFF. The chain links TRBV15 to TRBJ1-1; the D gene is possibly TRBD1 (5 bases). In germline, CDR1 is LNHNV, CDR2 YYDKDF (reference sequence). The CDR3 loop spans 14 amino acids. Between the trimmed V and J ends, which lost 2 bases and 3 bases, there was a span of 10 bases. The full variable domain, rest sourced from reference TRBV15 and TRBJ1-1, is DAMVIQNPRYQVTQFGKPVTLSCSQTLNHNVMYWYQQKSSQAPKLLFHYYDKDFNNEADTPDNFQSRRPNTSFCFLDIRSPGLGDTAMYLCATSRMGVDTEAFFGQGTRLTVV.

As for this clonotype: This is likely a read error, given that the CDR3 carries no conserved phenylalanine or tryptophan at its end. The chain uses TRBV10-1 and TRBJ1-1; D gene uncertain. CDR1 is WNHNN and CDR2 is SYGVQD in the germline V gene (reference sequence). The germline V and J ends were trimmed by 0 bases and 2 bases, with 7 bases remaining between them. The CDR3 runs to 14 residues. This chain's CDR3 is CASSESPLNTEAFL. CDR3 nucleotides: TGCGCCAGCAGTGAGTCCCCCCTAAACACTGAAGCTTTCCTT.

The chain carries TRBV27 and TRBJ2-3; D unresolved. The CDR3 is 15 residues long. Germline V gene data show CDR1 as MNHEY and CDR2 as SMNVEV (reference sequence). The V gene lost 6 bases and the J gene lost 2 bases, with 15 bases spanning the gap. For the CDR3, the DNA is TGTGCCAGCAGCCCCCCCGAGCGCTACACAGATACGCAGTATTTT. It specifies CASSPPERYTDTQYF.

The chain has TRBV7-3 and TRBJ1-6; D not certain. Trimming took 1 base from V and 10 from J, leaving 8 bases between them. CDR1 is SGHTA and CDR2 is FQGTGA in the germline V gene. The CDR3 contains 13 residues. Here the CDR3 reads CASSLMGGSPLHF. CDR3 nucleotide sequence: TGTGCCAGCAGCTTAATGGGCGGATCACCCCTCCACTTT.

Comments on this clonotype: Germline is not matched at one junction end, which may reflect a read error. The chain employs TRBV27 and TRBJ2-7; D unclear. There are 11 residues in the CDR3. Germline V lookup: CDR1 MNHEY, CDR2 SMNVEV (reference sequence). This CDR3 is CATSDSVWQYF. The CDR3 DNA reads TGTGCCACCAGTGACTCGGTTTGGCAGTACTTC.

This clonotype has just a few counts. The chain couples TRBV29-1 to TRBJ2-3; TRBD1 aligns across 8 bases. This CDR3 comprises 14 residues. Unmatched junction bases numbered 10, after V lost 7 bases and J lost 4 bases. The germline V gene encodes CDR1 SQVTM and CDR2 ANQGSEA. The CDR3 spells CSASYRGIADTQYF. The CDR3 DNA reads TGCAGCGCATCATACAGGGGGATTGCAGATACGCAGTATTTT.

This clonotype was counted between two and nine times. The chain links TRBV7-3 to TRBJ2-5; D perhaps matches TRBD1 (6 bases). The CDR3 loop spans 15 amino acids. Germline V gene lookup returns CDR1 SGHTA and CDR2 FQGTGA. Trimming removed 5 bases at V and 1 base at J, with 14 bases between. CDR3 sequence reads: CASSPRGQPQETQYF. The DNA of the CDR3 is TGTGCCAGCAGCCCCCGCGGACAGCCCCAAGAGACCCAGTACTTC. Filled out from reference TRBV7-3 and TRBJ2-5, the complete variable domain reads GAGVSQTPSNKVTEKGKYVELRCDPISGHTALYWYRQSLGQGPEFLIYFQGTGAADDSGLPNDRFFAVRPEGSVSTLKIQRTERGDSAVYLCASSPRGQPQETQYFGPGTRLLVL.

The rearrangement uses TRBV12-3 or TRBV12-4 and TRBJ2-2; no reliable D call. Trimming took 6 bases from V and 4 from J, leaving 15 bases between them. The CDR3 has 15 amino acids. CDR3 protein: CASSPGTPGTGELFF. The CDR3 nucleotides are TGTGCCAGCAGCCCCGGCACCCCGGGCACCGGGGAGCTGTTTTTT.

The chain uses TRBV30 and TRBJ2-7; a possible D gene is TRBD1 (5 bases). V lost 3 bases to trimming and J lost 6 bases, with 12 bases between them. The CDR3 contains 12 residues. The germline V gene has CDR1 GTSNPN and CDR2 SVGIG (reference sequence). The CDR3: CAWSQNRGEQYF. CDR3 nucleotide sequence: TGTGCCTGGAGCCAAAATAGGGGCGAGCAGTACTTC.

This clonotype was counted only a few times. The gene calls are TRBV5-5 and TRBJ2-5; the D gene is possibly TRBD2 (6 bases). V was pared by 2 bases and J by 4 bases, with 15 bases between. Germline V gene data show CDR1 as SGHKS and CDR2 as YYEKEE (reference sequence). CDR3 length equals 15 residues. CDR3: CASSLVVLGGETQYF. The CDR3 DNA follows: TGTGCCAGCAGCTTAGTCGTTCTGGGAGGAGAGACCCAGTACTTC.

The rearrangement uses TRBV19 and TRBJ1-2, with a possible D match to TRBD1 (5 bases). The CDR3 consists of 15 residues. Germline V CDR1 and CDR2: LNHDA, SQIVND (reference sequence). V lost 5 bases and J 5 bases, leaving 18 bases between the germline ends. CDR3 amino acids: CASSLRGGAVYGYTF. As DNA, the CDR3 is TGTGCCAGTAGTCTACGCGGAGGGGCGGTGTATGGCTACACCTTC. Combining the CDR3 with reference TRBV19 and TRBJ1-2 gives the whole variable domain DGGITQSPKYLFRKEGQNVTLSCEQNLNHDAMYWYRQDPGQGLRLIYYSQIVNDFQKGDIAEGYSVSREKKESFPLTVTSAQKNPTAFYLCASSLRGGAVYGYTFGSGTRLTVV.

The chain combines TRBV28 with TRBJ2-7; D gene ambiguous. CDR1 and CDR2 from the germline V gene are MDHEN and SYDVKM. V lost 7 bases to trimming and J lost 3 bases, with 10 bases between them. This CDR3 comprises 12 residues. The DNA for the CDR3 is TGTGCCAGCATCTCATCAATCTACGAGCAGTACTTC. Its translation is CASISSIYEQYF. Complete variable domain (other parts from reference TRBV28 and TRBJ2-7): DVKVTQSSRYLVKRTGEKVFLECVQDMDHENMFWYRQDPGLGLRLIYFSYDVKMKEKGDIPEGYSVSREKKERFSLILESASTNQTSMYLCASISSIYEQYFGPGTRLTVT.

This clonotype was seen a few times. The chain carries TRBV7-2 and TRBJ1-2, with D unclear. The CDR3 covers 13 residues. Germline V gene sequence: CDR1 SGHTA, CDR2 FQGNSA. V gave up 6 bases and J gave up 2 bases, with 10 bases separating them. CDR3 sequence reads: CASSLTQNYGYTF. The CDR3 DNA reads TGTGCCAGCAGTTTGACGCAGAACTATGGCTACACCTTC.

This clonotype turned up a few times. J is TRBJ1-2 and V is TRBV19; D gene ambiguous. Germline values: CDR1 LNHDA, CDR2 SQIVND (reference sequence). This CDR3 has 14 amino acids. Trimming left V 1 base short and J 2 bases short, with 8 bases between. The CDR3 loop reads CASSIGGYNYGYTF. CDR3 DNA: TGTGCCAGTAGTATAGGTGGTTACAACTATGGCTACACCTTC.

This clonotype was counted only a few times. Here the CDR3 DNA reads TGTGCCAGCAGTTTAGGGGACAGGGCCTTCTACGAGCAGTACTTC. As protein: CASSLGDRAFYEQYF. The J gene is TRBJ2-7, the V gene TRBV12-3 or TRBV12-4; 9 bases align to TRBD1. There are 15 residues in the CDR3. V was clipped by 1 base and J by 3 bases; unmatched bases: 4.

V gene TRBV20-1 combines with J gene TRBJ1-1; D not resolved. The germline V gene encodes CDR1 DFQATT and CDR2 SNEGSKA (reference sequence). The CDR3 is 13 residues long. Trimming pared 3 bases from V and 0 bases from J, leaving 8 bases between. The CDR3 DNA reads as TGCAGTGCTAGGTCACAGATGAACACTGAAGCTTTCTTT. This translates into CSARSQMNTEAFF.

The chain couples TRBV7-8 to TRBJ1-1, with a tentative D call TRBD1 (5 bases). Per germline, CDR1 SGHVS and CDR2 FQNEAQ. This CDR3 has 14 residues. Trimming left V 2 bases short and J 4 bases short, with 11 bases between. This CDR3 reads CASSLTGGGTEAFF. In DNA form, the CDR3 reads TGTGCCAGCAGCTTAACGGGTGGGGGCACTGAAGCTTTCTTT. Based on the CDR3 plus reference TRBV7-8 and TRBJ1-1, the full variable domain is GAGVSQSPRYKVAKRGQDVALRCDPISGHVSLFWYQQALGQGPEFLTYFQNEAQLDKSGLPSDRFFAERPEGSVSTLKIQRTQQEDSAVYLCASSLTGGGTEAFFGQGTRLTVV.

The chain is built from TRBV7-3 and TRBJ2-5; no reliable D call. Per germline, CDR1 SGHTA and CDR2 FQGTGA. V dropped 5 bases and J dropped 7 bases, with 8 bases sitting between them. This CDR3 spans 11 amino acids. The CDR3 here is CASSLKGTQYF. The DNA for the CDR3 is TGTGCCAGCAGCCTAAAAGGGACCCAGTACTTC.

Only a few counts were recorded for this clonotype. V gene TRBV11-1 combines with J gene TRBJ1-2; D call uncertain. Germline CDR1 is SGHAT and CDR2 is FQDESV (reference sequence). Trimming left V 5 bases short and J 6 bases short, with 13 bases between. The CDR3 has 13 amino acids. The CDR3 DNA reads as TGTGCCAGCAGCAAAGAACGGGTTGATGGCTACACCTTC. It is translated as CASSKERVDGYTF.

The chain recombines TRBV6-6 with TRBJ1-1; D is undetermined. The CDR3 is 11 amino acids. Germline CDR1 reads MNHNY; CDR2 reads SVGAGI (reference sequence). Deletions cut 2 bases from V and 11 bases from J, with 9 bases between. In nucleotides, the CDR3 is TGTGCCAGCAGTTACGACTCGGGCGCTTTCTTT. This translates into CASSYDSGAFF.

This clonotype was recorded at least ten times. The chain joins TRBV2 to TRBJ2-1, with D perhaps matching TRBD1 or TRBD2 (5 bases each). This CDR3 has 14 residues. V lost 7 bases, J lost 8 bases, and 18 bases lay in between. The V gene's germline CDR1 is SNHLY and CDR2 FYNNEI. The CDR3 protein is CASIDPTAGDEQFF. CDR3 nucleotide sequence: TGTGCCAGCATCGACCCGACAGCCGGGGATGAGCAGTTCTTC.